This paragraph covers one T cell receptor beta chain sequence. Being one base from a much bigger clone, this may be a read error. The sample belongs to a study of early T cells in non-severe SARS-CoV-2 infection. Looking at the study overall: Sequencing used unsorted whole-blood bulk RNA, so chains lack pairing.

Individual cDNA molecules carried attached unique molecular identifiers. One entry per CDR3 protein, called by TCRdb with MiXCR from the 5' RACE reads. The sample includes fewer than 95,000 distinct CDR3 sequences, approximately 15% of them seen just once. This CDR3 is 14 amino acids long. Losses at the gene ends were 10 bases for V and 6 bases for J; bases not matched to a gene: 10. Germline CDR1 reads MGHRA; CDR2 reads YSYEKL. The source was whole blood, collected at baseline. The sequence was collected from an adult who was a healthcare worker with PCR-confirmed SARS-CoV-2 infection or an uninfected control (not recorded which). The V and J genes are TRBV4-1 and TRBJ2-3; TRBD2 aligns across 10 bases. The CDR3 spells CANRLAGETDTQYF. The DNA of the CDR3 is TGCGCCAACAGGCTAGCGGGAGAAACGGATACGCAGTATTTT.